A selection of T cell receptor beta chains follows, all from one sample in a study of shared clonotypes between healthy human individuals. Only in-frame clones appear in the TCRdb table, and some are missing; sequencing was by immunoSEQ multiplex PCR. The repertoire has about 2.1 million clones, 80% to 95% of them found once; the top ten carry under 2%. The specimen sequenced was naive CD8+ T cells from PBMCs. These receptors were taken from a young man in good health. Some clones in this sample may be carry-over from other donors' samples. The CDR3 runs from the conserved cysteine through the conserved F or W. The order of the fields is V gene, J gene, D gene, clone size, CDR3 DNA, CDR3 protein. A D gene is named only where the DNA matches it firmly. For some rows the clone size is stated as once, few or many, or as a class when expanded; others skip it.

>TRBV4-1|TRBJ2-7|TRBD1|.
TGCGCCAGCAGCATTTCCGGGACAGACTCCTACGAGCAGTACTTC
CASSISGTDSYEQYF
>TRBV7-3|TRBJ2-7|.|.
TGTGCCAGCAGCTTAGGAGGAGAAGGCGAGCAGTACTTC
CASSLGGEGEQYF
>TRBV19|TRBJ2-7|.|.
TGTGCCAGTAATCCCGGCAGGGGGGACCGAGAGCAGTACTTC
CASNPGRGDREQYF
>TRBV5-6|TRBJ2-7|.|.
TGTGCCAGCAGTTTAAGCTCCTACGAGCAGTACTTC
CASSLSSYEQYF
>TRBV29-1|TRBJ1-1|.|few
TGCAGCGTTGAGGAGGGGCTAATGGGGAATTTCTTT
CSVEEGLMGNFF
>TRBV29-1|TRBJ2-7|.|.
TGCAGCGTGGTGCGAGGAGTTGATTTCTACGAGCAGTACTTC
CSVVRGVDFYEQYF
>TRBV29-1|TRBJ1-1|.|.
TGCAGTATAGACAGTTTTGTCACTGAAGCTTTCTTT
CSIDSFVTEAFF
>TRBV10-2|TRBJ2-7|.|.
TGCGCCAGCAGTGAAGCCACCCTAGGGGGAGGCTACGAGCAGTACTTC
CASSEATLGGGYEQYF
>TRBV28|TRBJ2-1|TRBD2|.
TGTGCCAGCAGTTCGGCATTTGAGGGAGGGCCGGGCAATGAGCAGTTCTTC
CASSSAFEGGPGNEQFF
>TRBV7-9|TRBJ2-7|.|.
TGTGCCAGCAGCTCCCCAGTATCCCCCTTCTACGAGCAGTACTTC
CASSSPVSPFYEQYF
>TRBV2|TRBJ1-5|.|.
TGTGCCAGCAGGCCAGTTGATAGCAATCAGCCCCAGCATTTT
CASRPVDSNQPQHF
>TRBV30|TRBJ2-7|TRBD2|.
TGTGCCTGGAGTGTAGCTAGCGGGAGCTACGAGCAGTACTTC
CAWSVASGSYEQYF
>TRBV18|TRBJ1-4|.|.
TGTGCCAGCTCTCTCGCCCCCCCGTGGGACGAGAGTGAAAAACTGTTTTTT
CASSLAPPWDESEKLFF
>TRBV4-3|TRBJ2-6|TRBD1|.
TGCGCCAGCAGCCAAGACACAGGGGCTGGGGCCAACGTCCTGACTTTC
CASSQDTGAGANVLTF
>TRBV11-2|TRBJ1-2|.|.
TGTGCCAGCGAACCCGGCCTTGGCCACTATGGCTACACCTTC
CASEPGLGHYGYTF
>TRBV28|TRBJ2-3|TRBD2|.
TGTGCCAGCAGTTTACGCCAACTAGCGGGACCCACAGATACGCAGTATTTT
CASSLRQLAGPTDTQYF
>TRBV5-1|TRBJ2-1|TRBD1|once
TGCGCCAGCAGCTTGGCGGTCCTGGACAGGGGATTCTACAATGAGCAGTTCTTC
CASSLAVLDRGFYNEQFF
>TRBV27|TRBJ2-1|TRBD2|.
TGTGCCAGCAGTTGGACTAGCGGGAGAGTAAATGAGCAGTTCTTC
CASSWTSGRVNEQFF
>TRBV6-5|TRBJ2-7|.|.
TGTGCCAGCAGCTGGGGGTTCGGTGACGAGCAGTACTTC
CASSWGFGDEQYF
>TRBV6-1|TRBJ1-5|.|.
TGTGCCAGCAGTGAATGGGGCGCTCAGCCCCAGCATTTT
CASSEWGAQPQHF
>TRBV7-9|TRBJ1-4|TRBD1|.
TGTGCCAGCAGCTCACCGACAGGGGGCGGGGAAAAACTGTTTTTT
CASSSPTGGGEKLFF
>TRBV7-9|TRBJ2-7|.|.
TGTGCCAGCAGCTTAGAAGGGATCGAGAACGAGCAGTACTTC
CASSLEGIENEQYF
>TRBV6-5|TRBJ2-4|.|.
TGTGCCAGCAGTGACAGGGAGGTAGGGGACATTCAGTACTTC
CASSDREVGDIQYF
>TRBV13|TRBJ2-7|TRBD1|.
TGTGCCAGCAGCTTAGGACAGGGGGCCTACGAGCAGTACTTC
CASSLGQGAYEQYF
>TRBV28|TRBJ2-2|.|.
TGTGCCAGCAGCATTCAGGCCGGGGAGCTGTTTTTT
CASSIQAGELFF
>TRBV30|TRBJ2-1|.|.
TGTGCCTGGGTTTCCGAGTGGCGGGGTTACAATGAGCAGTTCTTC
CAWVSEWRGYNEQFF
>TRBV7-8|TRBJ2-1|.|.
TGTGCCAGCAGCTTATTTAGGGGGGGGCCTGACAATGAGCAGTTCTTC
CASSLFRGGPDNEQFF
>TRBV7-9|TRBJ2-7|.|once
TGTGCCAGCAGCCCCTCAGGGAGGACCTACGAGCAGTACTTC
CASSPSGRTYEQYF
>TRBV6-5|TRBJ2-7|.|.
TGTGCCAGCAGTTACCAGGATGGCTACGAGCAGTACTTC
CASSYQDGYEQYF
>TRBV27|TRBJ2-7|TRBD1|.
TGTGCCACCCGGGACAGGGGGAACAACGAGCAGTACTTC
CATRDRGNNEQYF
>TRBV5-1|TRBJ2-7|.|.
TGCGCCAGCAGCCCAGGACGAAGGGATGCACGGGACGAGCAGTACTTC
CASSPGRRDARDEQYF
>TRBV19|TRBJ2-7|TRBD2|.
TGTGCCAGTAGTATCGGACTAGCGGTGCACGAGCAGTACTTC
CASSIGLAVHEQYF
>TRBV6-1|TRBJ1-2|.|.
TGTGCCACTCCAAACTGGGGGGGATTGGGCTACACCTTC
CATPNWGGLGYTF
>TRBV28|TRBJ2-5|TRBD2|.
TGTGCCAGCAGTCCCCTAGTAGCGGGACCGCAAGAGACCCAGTACTTC
CASSPLVAGPQETQYF
>TRBV11-2|TRBJ2-1|.|.
TGTGCCAGCAGCTCCGTGAGGGGCAGGGAGCAGTTCTTC
CASSSVRGREQFF
>TRBV7-3|TRBJ2-3|.|.
TGTGCCAGCAGTCGCACTAGGACAGATACGCAGTATTTT
CASSRTRTDTQYF
>TRBV15|TRBJ2-1|TRBD2|.
TGTGCCACCAGCAGTAGCGGGGAAATCCACAATGAGCAGTTCTTC
CATSSSGEIHNEQFF
>TRBV14|TRBJ2-5|.|.
TGTGCCAGCAGCCAAGATGGAACAGACAGCAGCCAAGAGACCCAGTACTTC
CASSQDGTDSSQETQYF
>TRBV27|TRBJ1-1|.|.
TGTGCCAGCAGCCGCGGTATGGGGAACACTGAAGCTTTCTTT
CASSRGMGNTEAFF
>TRBV5-6|TRBJ1-2|.|.
TGTGCCAGCAGCGCGGTCGGGGCAGCCAACTATGGCTACACCTTC
CASSAVGAANYGYTF
>TRBV25-1|TRBJ2-3|.|.
TGTGCCAGCAGTGCAGGCCCGTATACGCAGTATTTT
CASSAGPYTQYF
>TRBV7-3|TRBJ2-1|.|.
TGTGCCAGCAGCCAAGACGGATGGTCCTACAATGAGCAGTTCTTC
CASSQDGWSYNEQFF
>TRBV6-5|TRBJ2-7|.|.
TGTGCCATCCGACTCCGGGACACCGCGGAGCAGTACTTC
CAIRLRDTAEQYF
>TRBV29-1|TRBJ2-1|.|.
TGCAGCGTTGACGCGTCCTACAATGAGCAGTTCTTC
CSVDASYNEQFF
>TRBV10-3|TRBJ1-4|TRBD1|few
TGTGCCATCAGCGACGACAGGGGGCGAGTGCAAGCAACTAATGAAAAACTGTTTTTT
CAISDDRGRVQATNEKLFF
>TRBV14|TRBJ1-2|.|.
TGTGCCAGCAGCCAAGGGACAGTTTATGGCTACACCTTC
CASSQGTVYGYTF
>TRBV28|TRBJ2-1|TRBD1|.
TGTGCCAGCAGTTCGCGACAGGGGGCCTACAATGAGCAGTTCTTC
CASSSRQGAYNEQFF